The entry below describes one T cell receptor (beta chain). Its specificity is not known. These data originate in a study of identical twins. There are 16 residues in the CDR3. The germline gives CDR1 SGHRS, CDR2 YFSETQ. Unmatched junction bases numbered 13, after V lost 4 bases and J lost 6 bases. TCRdb reprocessed the 5' RACE reads with MiXCR, giving one entry per CDR3 protein. The sample has roughly 690,000 distinct CDR3 sequences, roughly 6% seen once. Overall study results and limits: Cord blood beta clonotypes that were abundant carried fewer insertions, and memory repertoires showed no such trend.

Source material: naive T cells sorted from blood. The source is a man aged 18 to 35 in good health. The J gene is TRBJ2-7, the V gene TRBV5-1; TRBD1 aligns across 10 bases. CDR3 bases: TGCGCCAGCAGCACGGACAGGGGGTTTATGGCTCGCGAGCAGTACTTC. Amino acid sequence: CASSTDRGFMAREQYF.